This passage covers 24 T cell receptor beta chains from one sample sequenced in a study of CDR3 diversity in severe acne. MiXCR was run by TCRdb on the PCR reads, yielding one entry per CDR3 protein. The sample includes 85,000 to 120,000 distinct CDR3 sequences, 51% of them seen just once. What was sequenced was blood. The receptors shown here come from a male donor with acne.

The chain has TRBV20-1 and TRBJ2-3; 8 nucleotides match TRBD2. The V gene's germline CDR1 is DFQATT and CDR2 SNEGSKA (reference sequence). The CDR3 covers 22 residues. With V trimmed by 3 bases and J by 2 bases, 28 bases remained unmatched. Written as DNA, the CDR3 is TGCAGTGCTAGGACCGCCGGGACTAGTGGCGGGGATAGGCCCTGGGACACAGATACGCAGTATTTT. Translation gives CSARTAGTSGGDRPWDTDTQYF.

This CDR3 reads CASSVGLADNEQFF. CDR3 DNA sequence: TGTGCCAGCTCCGTCGGACTAGCAGACAATGAGCAGTTCTTC. The chain recombines TRBV18 with TRBJ2-1; 8 positions agree with TRBD2. This CDR3 has 14 amino acids. The trim removed 6 bases at V and 5 bases at J, leaving 6 bases unmatched. Germline CDR1 is KGHSH and CDR2 is LQKENI.

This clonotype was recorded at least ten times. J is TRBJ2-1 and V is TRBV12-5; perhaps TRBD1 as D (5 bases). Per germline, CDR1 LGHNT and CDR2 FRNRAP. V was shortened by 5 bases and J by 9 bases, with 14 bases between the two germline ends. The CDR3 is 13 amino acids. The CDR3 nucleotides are TGTGCTAGTGGTCTGACAGAAAAGGCTGAGCAGTTCTTC. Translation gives CASGLTEKAEQFF.

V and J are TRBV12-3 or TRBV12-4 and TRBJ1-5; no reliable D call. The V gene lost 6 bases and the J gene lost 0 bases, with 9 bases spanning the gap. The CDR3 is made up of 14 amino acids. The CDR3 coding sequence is TGTGCCAGCAGCTACGGAGTTAGCAATCAGCCCCAGCATTTT. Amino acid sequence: CASSYGVSNQPQHF.

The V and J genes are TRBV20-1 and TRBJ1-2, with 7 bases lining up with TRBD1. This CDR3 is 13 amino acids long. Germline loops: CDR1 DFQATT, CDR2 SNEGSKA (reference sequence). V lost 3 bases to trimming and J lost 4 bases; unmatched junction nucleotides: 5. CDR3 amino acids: CSASNRDSYGYTF. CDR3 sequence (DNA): TGCAGTGCTAGTAACCGGGACAGCTATGGCTACACCTTC.

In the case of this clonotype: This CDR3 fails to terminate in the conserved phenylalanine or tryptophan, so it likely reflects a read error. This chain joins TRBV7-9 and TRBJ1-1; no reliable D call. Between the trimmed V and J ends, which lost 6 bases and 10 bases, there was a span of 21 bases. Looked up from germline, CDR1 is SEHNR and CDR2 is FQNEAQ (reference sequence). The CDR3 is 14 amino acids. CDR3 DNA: TGTGCCAGCAGTTCAGGAAACGTGAACATTGGAGCTTTCCTT. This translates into CASSSGNVNIGAFL.

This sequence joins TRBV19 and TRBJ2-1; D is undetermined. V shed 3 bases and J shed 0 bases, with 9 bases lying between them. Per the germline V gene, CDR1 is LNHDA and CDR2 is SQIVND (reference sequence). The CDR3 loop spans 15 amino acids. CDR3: CASSMLLSSYNEQFF. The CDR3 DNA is TGTGCCAGTAGTATGTTGTTAAGCTCCTACAATGAGCAGTTCTTC.

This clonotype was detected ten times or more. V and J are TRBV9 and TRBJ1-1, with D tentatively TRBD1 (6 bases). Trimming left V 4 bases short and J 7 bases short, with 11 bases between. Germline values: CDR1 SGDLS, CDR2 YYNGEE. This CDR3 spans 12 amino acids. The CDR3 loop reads CASSPGGLEAFF. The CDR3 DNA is TGTGCCAGCAGCCCGGGGGGCCTTGAAGCTTTCTTT.

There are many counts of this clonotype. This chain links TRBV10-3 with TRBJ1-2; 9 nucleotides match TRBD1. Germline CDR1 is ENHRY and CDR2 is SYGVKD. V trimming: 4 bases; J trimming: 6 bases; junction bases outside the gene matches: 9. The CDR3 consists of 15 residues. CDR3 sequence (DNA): TGTGCCATCAGTGGAGGGCGCGGGGACAGGGATGGCTACACCTTC. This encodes CAISGGRGDRDGYTF.

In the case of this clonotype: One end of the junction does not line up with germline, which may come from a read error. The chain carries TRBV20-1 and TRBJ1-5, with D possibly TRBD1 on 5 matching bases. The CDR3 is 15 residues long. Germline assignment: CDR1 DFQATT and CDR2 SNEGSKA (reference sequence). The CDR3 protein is CSARDVRVFYQRQHF. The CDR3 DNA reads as TGCAGTGCTAGGGACGTCAGGGTCTTCTATCAGCGCCAGCATTTT.

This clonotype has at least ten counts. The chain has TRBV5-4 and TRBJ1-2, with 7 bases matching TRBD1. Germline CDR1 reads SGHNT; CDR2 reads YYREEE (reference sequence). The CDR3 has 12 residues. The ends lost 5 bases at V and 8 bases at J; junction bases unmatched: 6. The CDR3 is CASSRQGGGYTF. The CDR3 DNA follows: TGTGCCAGCAGTCGACAGGGTGGAGGCTACACCTTC.

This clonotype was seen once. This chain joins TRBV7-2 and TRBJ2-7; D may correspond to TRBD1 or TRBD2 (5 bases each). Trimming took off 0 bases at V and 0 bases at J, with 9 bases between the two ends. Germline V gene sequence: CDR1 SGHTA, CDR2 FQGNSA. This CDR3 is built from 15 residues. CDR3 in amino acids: CASSLAAGSSYEQYF. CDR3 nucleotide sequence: TGTGCCAGCAGCTTAGCGGCAGGGAGCTCCTACGAGCAGTACTTC.

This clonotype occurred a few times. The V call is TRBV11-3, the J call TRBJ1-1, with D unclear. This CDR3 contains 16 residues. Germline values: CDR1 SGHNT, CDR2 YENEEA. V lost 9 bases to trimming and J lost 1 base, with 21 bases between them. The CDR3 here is CASSIAAGITNTEAFF. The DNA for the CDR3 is TGTGCCAGTAGTATAGCTGCTGGGATAACGAACACTGAAGCTTTCTTT.

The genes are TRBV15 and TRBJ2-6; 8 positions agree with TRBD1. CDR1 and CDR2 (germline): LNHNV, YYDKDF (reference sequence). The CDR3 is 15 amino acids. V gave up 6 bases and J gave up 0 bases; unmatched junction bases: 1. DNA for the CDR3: TGTGCCACCAGGACAGGGGCCTCTGGGGCCAACGTCCTGACTTTC. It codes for CATRTGASGANVLTF.

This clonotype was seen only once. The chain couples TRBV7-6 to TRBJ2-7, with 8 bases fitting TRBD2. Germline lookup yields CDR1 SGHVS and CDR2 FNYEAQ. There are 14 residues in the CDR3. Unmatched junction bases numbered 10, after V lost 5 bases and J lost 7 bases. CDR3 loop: CASSTGLAPREQYF. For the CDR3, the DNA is TGTGCCAGCAGCACCGGACTAGCCCCACGGGAGCAGTACTTC.

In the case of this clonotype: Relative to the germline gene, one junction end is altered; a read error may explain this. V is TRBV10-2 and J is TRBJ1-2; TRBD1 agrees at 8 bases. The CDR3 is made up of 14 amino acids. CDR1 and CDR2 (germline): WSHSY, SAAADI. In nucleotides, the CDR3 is TGTGCCAGCAGTCTCTCGGGACAGGCTGGCGGCTACACCTTC. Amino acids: CASSLSGQAGGYTF.

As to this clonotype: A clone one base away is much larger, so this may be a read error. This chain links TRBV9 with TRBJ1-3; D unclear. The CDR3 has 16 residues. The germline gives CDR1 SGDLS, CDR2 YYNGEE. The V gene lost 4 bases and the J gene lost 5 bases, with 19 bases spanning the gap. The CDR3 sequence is CASSPPRLGDRNTIYF. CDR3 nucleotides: TGTGCCAGCAGCCCGCCGAGGTTGGGCGACAGAAACACCATATATTTT.

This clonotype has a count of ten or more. CDR3 DNA: TGTGCCAGCAGTGGCGGGGCTTCCTACAATGAGCAGTTCTTC. Residues: CASSGGASYNEQFF. The chain is built from TRBV6-6 and TRBJ2-1; a possible D gene is TRBD2 (6 bases). The CDR3 sequence is 14 residues long. With 5 bases removed from V and 1 base from J, the gap between germline ends came to 9 bases. Per the germline V gene, CDR1 is MNHNY and CDR2 is SVGAGI (reference sequence).

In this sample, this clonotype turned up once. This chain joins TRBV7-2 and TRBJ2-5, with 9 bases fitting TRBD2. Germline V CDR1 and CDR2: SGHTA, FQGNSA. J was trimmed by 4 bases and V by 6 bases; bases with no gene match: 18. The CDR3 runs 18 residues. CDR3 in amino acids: CASRETGALGGRAETQYF. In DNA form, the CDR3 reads TGTGCCAGCAGGGAAACAGGGGCATTGGGCGGGAGGGCAGAGACCCAGTACTTC.

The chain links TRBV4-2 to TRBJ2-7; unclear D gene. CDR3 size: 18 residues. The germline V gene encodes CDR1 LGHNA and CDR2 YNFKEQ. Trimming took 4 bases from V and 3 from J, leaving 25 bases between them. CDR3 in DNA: TGTGCCAGCAGCCCCCCCCGGGTCGGATTTACGGAGCGCTACGAGCAGTACTTC. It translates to CASSPPRVGFTERYEQYF.

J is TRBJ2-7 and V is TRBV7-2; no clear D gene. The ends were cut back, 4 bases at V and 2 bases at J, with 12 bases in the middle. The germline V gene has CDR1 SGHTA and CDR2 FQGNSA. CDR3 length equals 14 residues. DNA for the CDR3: TGTGCCAGCAGCTCCCTTGACATCACCTACGAGCAGTACTTC. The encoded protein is CASSSLDITYEQYF.

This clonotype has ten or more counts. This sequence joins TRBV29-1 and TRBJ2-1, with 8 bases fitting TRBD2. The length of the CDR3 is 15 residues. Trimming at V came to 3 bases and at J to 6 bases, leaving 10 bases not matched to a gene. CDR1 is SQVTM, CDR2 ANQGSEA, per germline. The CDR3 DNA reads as TGCAGCGTTGATAGTGGGACTAGGTTGTTCAATGAGCAGTTCTTC. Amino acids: CSVDSGTRLFNEQFF.

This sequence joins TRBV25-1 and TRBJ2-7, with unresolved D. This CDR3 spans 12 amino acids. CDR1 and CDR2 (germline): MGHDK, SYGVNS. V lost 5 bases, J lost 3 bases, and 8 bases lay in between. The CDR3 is CASSYGVYEQYF. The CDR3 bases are TGTGCCAGCAGTTATGGCGTCTACGAGCAGTACTTC.

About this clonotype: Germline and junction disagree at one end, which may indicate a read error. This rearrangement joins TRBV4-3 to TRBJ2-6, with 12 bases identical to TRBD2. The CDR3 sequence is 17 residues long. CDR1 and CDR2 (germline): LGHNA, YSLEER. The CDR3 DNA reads TGCGCCAGCAGCCGGACTAGCGGGACGGCTGGGACCAACGTCCTGACTTTC. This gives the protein CASSRTSGTAGTNVLTF.